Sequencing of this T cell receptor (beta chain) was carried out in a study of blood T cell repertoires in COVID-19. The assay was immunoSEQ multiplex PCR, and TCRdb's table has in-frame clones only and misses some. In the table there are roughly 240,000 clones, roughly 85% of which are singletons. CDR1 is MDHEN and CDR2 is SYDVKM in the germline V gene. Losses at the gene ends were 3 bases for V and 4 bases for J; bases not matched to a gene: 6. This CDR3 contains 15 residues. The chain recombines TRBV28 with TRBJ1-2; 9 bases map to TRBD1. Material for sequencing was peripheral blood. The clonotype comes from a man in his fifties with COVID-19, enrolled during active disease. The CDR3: CASSLRQGGIYGYTF. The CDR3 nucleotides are TGTGCCAGCAGTTTGCGACAGGGGGGGATCTATGGCTACACCTTC.